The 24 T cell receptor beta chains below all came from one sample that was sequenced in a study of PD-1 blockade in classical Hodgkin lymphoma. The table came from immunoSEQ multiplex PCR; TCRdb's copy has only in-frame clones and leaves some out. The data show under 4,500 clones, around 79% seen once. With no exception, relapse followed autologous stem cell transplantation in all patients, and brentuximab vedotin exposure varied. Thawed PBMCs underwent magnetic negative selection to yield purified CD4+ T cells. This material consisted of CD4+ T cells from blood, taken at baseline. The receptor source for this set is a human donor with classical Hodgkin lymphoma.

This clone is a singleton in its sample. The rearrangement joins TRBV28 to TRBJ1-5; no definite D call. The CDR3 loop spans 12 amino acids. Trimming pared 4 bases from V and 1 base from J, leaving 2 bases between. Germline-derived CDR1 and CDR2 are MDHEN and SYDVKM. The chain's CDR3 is CASSWSNQPQHF. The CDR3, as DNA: TGTGCCAGCAGTTGGAGCAATCAGCCCCAGCATTTT.

In DNA form, the CDR3 reads TGTGCCAGCACCAGGGTGAGCGGTCTAAACACTGAAGCTTTCTTT. Translated, it gives CASTRVSGLNTEAFF. V usage is TRBV28 and J usage is TRBJ1-1; D perhaps matches TRBD1 (5 bases). Germline-derived CDR1 and CDR2 are MDHEN and SYDVKM. The CDR3 has 15 residues. V lost 7 bases to trimming and J lost 2 bases, with 17 bases between them.

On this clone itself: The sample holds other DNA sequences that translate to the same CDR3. In nucleotides, the CDR3 is TGCGCCAGCAGCGACGGAAACACCATATATTTT. Its translation is CASSDGNTIYF. V and J are TRBV5-1 and TRBJ1-3; D not resolved. CDR1 and CDR2 from the germline V gene are SGHRS and YFSETQ. The germline V and J ends were trimmed by 4 bases and 4 bases, with 3 bases remaining between them. The CDR3 extends over 11 amino acids.

The CDR3 DNA reads TGTGCCAGCAGCTTCCCCTATTCCTCTAGCACAGATACGCAGTATTTT. Amino acids: CASSFPYSSSTDTQYF. The chain is built from TRBV5-8 and TRBJ2-3; D gene ambiguous. The CDR3 runs to 16 residues. Germline CDR1 and CDR2: SGHTS and YDEGEE. V shed 2 bases and J shed 0 bases, with 13 bases lying between them.

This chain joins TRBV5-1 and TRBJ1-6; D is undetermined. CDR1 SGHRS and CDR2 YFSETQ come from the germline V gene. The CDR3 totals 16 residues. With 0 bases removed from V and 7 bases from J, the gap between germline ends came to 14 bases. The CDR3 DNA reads TGCGCCAGCAGCTTGGTTTGGACTGTAGAAAATTCACCCCTCCACTTT. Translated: CASSLVWTVENSPLHF.

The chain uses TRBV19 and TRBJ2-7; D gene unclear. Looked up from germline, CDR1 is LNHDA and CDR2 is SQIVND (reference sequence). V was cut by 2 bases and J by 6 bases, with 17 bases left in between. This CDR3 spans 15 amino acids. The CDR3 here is CASSIIWTHKAEQYV. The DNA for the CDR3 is TGTGCCAGTAGTATAATTTGGACCCATAAGGCCGAGCAGTACGTC.

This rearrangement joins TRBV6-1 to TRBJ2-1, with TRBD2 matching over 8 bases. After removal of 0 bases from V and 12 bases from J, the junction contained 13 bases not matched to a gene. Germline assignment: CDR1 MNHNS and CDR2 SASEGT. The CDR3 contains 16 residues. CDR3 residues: CASSEATGSGGLGQFF. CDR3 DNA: TGTGCCAGCAGTGAAGCCACCGGGAGCGGGGGTCTGGGGCAGTTCTTC.

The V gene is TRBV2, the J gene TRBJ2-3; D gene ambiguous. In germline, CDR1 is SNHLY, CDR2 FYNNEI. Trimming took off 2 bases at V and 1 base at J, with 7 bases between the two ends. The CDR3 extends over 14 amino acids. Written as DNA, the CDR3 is TGTGCCAGCAGTGAAAACCCAGGCACAGATACGCAGTATTTT. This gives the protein CASSENPGTDTQYF.

The chain's CDR3 is CASSLALYRSGFTGELFF. CDR3 sequence (DNA): TGTGCCAGCAGCTTAGCTTTGTATCGTAGCGGGTTCACCGGGGAGCTGTTTTTT. This chain connects TRBV7-2 to TRBJ2-2, with 7 bases identical to TRBD2. Germline trimming cut 0 bases from V and 4 bases from J; bases unmatched to any gene: 11. This CDR3 has 18 residues. The germline V gene has CDR1 SGHTA and CDR2 FQGNSA. The full variable domain, in which reference TRBV7-2 and TRBJ2-2 provide the parts outside the CDR3, is GAGVSQSPSNKVTEKGKDVELRCDPISGHTALYWYRQSLGQGLEFLIYFQGNSAPDKSGLPSDRFSAERTGGSVSTLTIQRTQQEDSAVYLCASSLALYRSGFTGELFFGEGSRLTVL.

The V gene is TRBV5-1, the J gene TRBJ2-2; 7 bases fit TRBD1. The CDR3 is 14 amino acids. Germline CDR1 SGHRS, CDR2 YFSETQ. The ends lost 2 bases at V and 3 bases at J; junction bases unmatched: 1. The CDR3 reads CASSFQGDTGELFF. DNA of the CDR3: TGCGCCAGCAGCTTTCAGGGGGACACCGGGGAGCTGTTTTTT.

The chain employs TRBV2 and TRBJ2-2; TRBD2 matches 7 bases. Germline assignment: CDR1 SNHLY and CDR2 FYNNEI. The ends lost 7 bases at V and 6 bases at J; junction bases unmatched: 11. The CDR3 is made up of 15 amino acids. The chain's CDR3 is CASKRERAGAGELFF. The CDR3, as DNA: TGTGCCAGCAAGAGGGAGCGGGCGGGAGCCGGGGAGCTGTTTTTT.

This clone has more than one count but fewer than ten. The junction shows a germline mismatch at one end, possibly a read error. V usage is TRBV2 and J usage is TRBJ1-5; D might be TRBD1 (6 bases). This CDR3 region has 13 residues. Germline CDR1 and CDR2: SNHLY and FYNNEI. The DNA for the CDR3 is TGTGCCACCAGTGGGGGCCTCAATCAGCCCCAGCATTTT. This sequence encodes CATSGGLNQPQHF.

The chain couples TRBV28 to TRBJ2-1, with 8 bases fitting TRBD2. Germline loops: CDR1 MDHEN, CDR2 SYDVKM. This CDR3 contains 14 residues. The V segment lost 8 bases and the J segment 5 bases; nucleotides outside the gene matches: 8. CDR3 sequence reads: CASLPGGPNNEQFF. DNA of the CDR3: TGTGCCAGCCTCCCGGGGGGGCCAAACAATGAGCAGTTCTTC.

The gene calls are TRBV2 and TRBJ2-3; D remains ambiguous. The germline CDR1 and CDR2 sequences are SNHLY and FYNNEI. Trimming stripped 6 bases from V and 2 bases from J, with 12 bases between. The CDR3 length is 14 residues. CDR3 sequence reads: CASRMELSTDTQYF. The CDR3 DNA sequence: TGTGCCAGCAGAATGGAGCTATCCACAGATACGCAGTATTTT.

This chain's CDR3 is CASSLEGNTGEAFF. Written as DNA, the CDR3 is TGTGCCAGCAGCTTAGAAGGGAACACAGGTGAAGCTTTCTTT. The V gene is TRBV7-2, the J gene TRBJ1-1; weak D call: TRBD1 (5 bases). The CDR3 length is 14 residues. From germline, CDR1 is SGHTA and CDR2 FQGNSA. V was pared by 1 base and J by 7 bases, with 13 bases between. Filled out from reference TRBV7-2 and TRBJ1-1, the complete variable domain reads GAGVSQSPSNKVTEKGKDVELRCDPISGHTALYWYRQSLGQGLEFLIYFQGNSAPDKSGLPSDRFSAERTGGSVSTLTIQRTQQEDSAVYLCASSLEGNTGEAFFGQGTRLTVV.

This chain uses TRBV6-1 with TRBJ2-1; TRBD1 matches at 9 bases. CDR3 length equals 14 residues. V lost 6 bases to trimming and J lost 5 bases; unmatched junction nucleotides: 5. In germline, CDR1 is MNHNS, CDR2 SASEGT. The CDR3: CASRTGGQNNEQFF. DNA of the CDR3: TGTGCCAGCAGAACAGGGGGCCAGAACAATGAGCAGTTCTTC.

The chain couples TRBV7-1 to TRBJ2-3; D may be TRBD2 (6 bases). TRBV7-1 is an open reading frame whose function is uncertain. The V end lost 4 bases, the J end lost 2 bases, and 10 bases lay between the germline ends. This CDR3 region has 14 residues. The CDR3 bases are TGTGCCAGCAGCTTAGGAGGGGCCACAGATACGCAGTATTTT. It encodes CASSLGGATDTQYF.

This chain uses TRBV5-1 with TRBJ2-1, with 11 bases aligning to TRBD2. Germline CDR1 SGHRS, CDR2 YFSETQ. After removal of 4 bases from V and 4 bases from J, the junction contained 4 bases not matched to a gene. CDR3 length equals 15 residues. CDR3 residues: CASSLTSGDYNEQFF. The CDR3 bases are TGCGCCAGCAGCCTGACTAGCGGGGATTACAATGAGCAGTTCTTC.

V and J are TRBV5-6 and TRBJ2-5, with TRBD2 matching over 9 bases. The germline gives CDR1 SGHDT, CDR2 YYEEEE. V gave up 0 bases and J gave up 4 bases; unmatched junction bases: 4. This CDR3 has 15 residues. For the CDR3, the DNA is TGTGCCAGCAGCTTGGTCGCGGGGGGGCGAGAGACCCAGTACTTC. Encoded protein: CASSLVAGGRETQYF.

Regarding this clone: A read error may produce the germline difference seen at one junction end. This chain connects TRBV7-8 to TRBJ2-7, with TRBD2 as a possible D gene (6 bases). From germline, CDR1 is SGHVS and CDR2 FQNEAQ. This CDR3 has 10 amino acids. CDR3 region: CASSFREKVF. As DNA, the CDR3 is TGTGCCAGCAGCTTCCGGGAGAAGGTCTTC.

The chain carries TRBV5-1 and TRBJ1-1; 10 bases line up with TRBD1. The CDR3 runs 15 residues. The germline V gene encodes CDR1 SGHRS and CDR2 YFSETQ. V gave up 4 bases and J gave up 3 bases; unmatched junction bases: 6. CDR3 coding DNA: TGCGCCAGCAGCCCAGGGGACAGGGGTGACACTGAAGCTTTCTTT. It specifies CASSPGDRGDTEAFF.

CDR3 amino acids: CASSPGTGRYV. The CDR3 nucleotides read TGTGCCAGCAGTCCCGGGACAGGGAGGTACGTC. The rearrangement links TRBV2 to TRBJ2-7, with 9 positions matching TRBD1. The V and J ends lost 5 bases and 12 bases, in that order; junction bases with no gene match: 5. This CDR3 contains 11 residues. The V gene's germline CDR1 is SNHLY and CDR2 FYNNEI.

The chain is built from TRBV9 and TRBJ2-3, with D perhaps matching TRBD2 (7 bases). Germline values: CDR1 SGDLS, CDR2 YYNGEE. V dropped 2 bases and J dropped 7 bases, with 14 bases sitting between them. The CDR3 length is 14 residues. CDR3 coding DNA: TGTGCCAGCAGCGTTTTAGGGGGGGGGAATACGCAGTATTTT. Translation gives CASSVLGGGNTQYF. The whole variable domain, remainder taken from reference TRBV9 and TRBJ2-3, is DSGVTQTPKHLITATGQRVTLRCSPRSGDLSVYWYQQSLDQGLQFLIQYYNGEERAKGNILERFSAQQFPDLHSELNLSSLELGDSALYFCASSVLGGGNTQYFGPGTRLTVL.

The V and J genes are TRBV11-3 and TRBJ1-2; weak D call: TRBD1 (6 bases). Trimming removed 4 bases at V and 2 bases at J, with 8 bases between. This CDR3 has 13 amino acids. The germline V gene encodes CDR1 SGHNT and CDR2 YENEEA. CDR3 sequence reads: CASSSQGNYGYTF. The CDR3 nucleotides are TGTGCCAGCAGCTCACAGGGAAACTATGGCTACACCTTC.